The 21 T cell receptor beta chains below come from one sample, sequenced in a study of metastatic and nonmetastatic thyroid tumors. All patients reached thyroid surgery having received no treatment beforehand. Using MiXCR, TCRdb reanalyzed the PCR reads. The sample records roughly 65,000 clones, approximately 15% being singletons. Sequencing was performed on blood. These receptors were taken from a male donor with papillary thyroid cancer or a benign thyroid nodule (not recorded which). Some clones in this sample may be carry-over from other donors' samples.

This clone was recorded at least ten times. Other DNA sequences in the sample encode the same CDR3. The chain links TRBV28 to TRBJ1-3; D is possibly TRBD1 (6 bases). Germline V gene lookup returns CDR1 MDHEN and CDR2 SYDVKM. This CDR3 is built from 18 residues. Trimming stripped 4 bases from V and 0 bases from J, with 19 bases between. The CDR3: CASSSLSRGLSSGNTIYF. CDR3 bases: TGTGCCAGCAGTTCGCTTTCCAGGGGCCTCAGCTCTGGAAACACCATATATTTT.

This clone was counted at least ten times. The chain uses TRBV6-1 and TRBJ1-1, with TRBD1 matching over 7 bases. V was clipped by 6 bases and J by 5 bases; unmatched bases: 6. Germline CDR1 MNHNS, CDR2 SASEGT. This CDR3 has 13 amino acids. In DNA, the CDR3 is TGTGCCAGCAGGGGGGGACAGAGGACTGAAGCTTTCTTT. The encoded protein is CASRGGQRTEAFF.

This clone was counted ten times or more. V is TRBV6-5 and J is TRBJ2-3, with TRBD2 matching over 12 bases. V trimming: 5 bases; J trimming: 3 bases; junction bases outside the gene matches: 9. The CDR3 totals 17 residues. Germline loops: CDR1 MNHEY, CDR2 SVGAGI. The DNA for the CDR3 is TGTGCCAGCAGTCCCCTCGGACTAGCGGGGAGTACAGATACGCAGTATTTT. Its protein is CASSPLGLAGSTDTQYF.

The chain employs TRBV6-1 and TRBJ1-2; tentative D call: TRBD1 (6 bases). The CDR3 covers 15 residues. Germline lookup yields CDR1 MNHNS and CDR2 SASEGT. V gave up 3 bases and J gave up 8 bases, with 19 bases separating them. The CDR3 loop reads CASSDTPQGLGGYTF. CDR3 in DNA: TGTGCCAGCAGTGACACCCCACAGGGCCTAGGAGGCTACACCTTC.

This clone has ten or more counts. This chain joins TRBV3-1 and TRBJ1-2, with 9 positions matching TRBD1. Losses at the gene ends were 5 bases for V and 3 bases for J; bases not matched to a gene: 7. CDR1 and CDR2 (germline): LGHDT, YNNKEL (reference sequence). The CDR3 totals 15 residues. The DNA for the CDR3 is TGTGCCAGCAGCGATTACACAGGGGGCGACTATGGCTACACCTTC. Translated, it gives CASSDYTGGDYGYTF.

In this sample, this clone turned up a few times. The chain has TRBV7-2 and TRBJ2-1; no clear D gene. Between the trimmed V and J ends, which lost 3 bases and 8 bases, there was a span of 14 bases. The germline V gene encodes CDR1 SGHTA and CDR2 FQGNSA. The CDR3 contains 14 residues. CDR3 sequence (DNA): TGTGCCAGCAGCTTGAGCTCATCCGGCGATGAGCAGTTCTTC. This codes for CASSLSSSGDEQFF.

This clone has ten or more counts. The chain combines TRBV4-1 with TRBJ2-7; 15 positions match TRBD2. With 6 bases clipped from V and 4 bases from J, the junction kept 4 bases outside the gene matches. The CDR3 runs to 15 residues. From germline, CDR1 is MGHRA and CDR2 YSYEKL. The DNA for the CDR3 is TGCGCCAGCAGTCTCGGACTAGCGGGAGGGTACGAGCAGTACTTC. As protein: CASSLGLAGGYEQYF.

This clone was counted a few times. One base away lies a much larger clone, so this may be a sequencing read error. V gene TRBV7-9 combines with J gene TRBJ1-5; D gene ambiguous. CDR1 is SEHNR and CDR2 is FQNEAQ in the germline V gene (reference sequence). The CDR3 totals 15 residues. As DNA, the CDR3 is TGTGCCGGCAGCTCGGGAGCCCATAGCAATCAGCCCCAGCATTTT. As protein: CAGSSGAHSNQPQHF.

The chain employs TRBV11-2 and TRBJ2-7, with unresolved D. The V end was cut by 1 base, the J end by 12 bases, with 16 bases between. The CDR3 has 13 residues. Germline V lookup: CDR1 SGHAT, CDR2 FQNNGV. The CDR3 region is CASSLGRTYERYF. The CDR3 bases are TGTGCCAGCAGCTTAGGACGAACCTACGAGAGGTACTTC.

This clone came up many times. V and J are TRBV5-1 and TRBJ2-1; no clear D gene. V was clipped by 4 bases and J by 2 bases, with 13 bases between them. Germline assignment: CDR1 SGHRS and CDR2 YFSETQ. This CDR3 region has 15 residues. CDR3 bases: TGCGCCAGCAGCCCCAATGGAATCACCTACAATGAGCAGTTCTTC. Translated: CASSPNGITYNEQFF.

The genes are TRBV7-2 and TRBJ2-7, with D perhaps matching TRBD2 (6 bases). The CDR3 is made up of 14 amino acids. V lost 1 base, J lost 3 bases, and 10 bases lay in between. Germline values: CDR1 SGHTA, CDR2 FQGNSA. The CDR3 sequence is CASSLVVSGYEQYF. The CDR3 region has the DNA TGTGCCAGCAGCTTAGTTGTTAGCGGCTACGAGCAGTACTTC. Supplemented by reference TRBV7-2 and TRBJ2-7, the full variable domain reads GAGVSQSPSNKVTEKGKDVELRCDPISGHTALYWYRQSLGQGLEFLIYFQGNSAPDKSGLPSDRFSAERTGGSVSTLTIQRTQQEDSAVYLCASSLVVSGYEQYFGPGTRLTVT.

The chain joins TRBV2 to TRBJ1-2, with D unresolved. Germline CDR1 reads SNHLY; CDR2 reads FYNNEI. The ends were cut back, 4 bases at V and 3 bases at J, with 15 bases in the middle. The CDR3 is 15 amino acids. In DNA, the CDR3 is TGTGCCAGCAGTGTGGGAGGACGGCGAGACTATGGCTACACCTTC. Its protein is CASSVGGRRDYGYTF.

This clone was observed many times. The same CDR3 also results from other DNA sequences found in this sample. This sequence joins TRBV5-6 and TRBJ2-7, with a tentative D call TRBD1 (6 bases). The CDR3 sequence is 14 residues long. V gave up 3 bases and J gave up 2 bases, with 12 bases separating them. Germline V gene lookup returns CDR1 SGHDT and CDR2 YYEEEE. The CDR3: CASSYTTGTYEQYF. The CDR3 DNA sequence: TGTGCCAGCAGCTATACGACAGGCACCTACGAGCAGTACTTC.

In this sample, this clone turned up many times. V gene TRBV27 combines with J gene TRBJ2-3, with D unresolved. The CDR3 loop spans 12 amino acids. Germline V gene sequence: CDR1 MNHEY, CDR2 SMNVEV (reference sequence). V was cut by 3 bases and J by 4 bases, with 5 bases left in between. The CDR3 sequence is CASSFIADTQYF. In nucleotides, the CDR3 is TGTGCCAGCAGTTTCATCGCAGATACGCAGTATTTT.

This chain connects TRBV10-1 to TRBJ2-1; D possibly uses TRBD1 or TRBD2 (5 bases each). This CDR3 comprises 16 residues. The germline V gene has CDR1 WNHNN and CDR2 SYGVQD (reference sequence). The ends were cut back, 9 bases at V and 7 bases at J, with 25 bases in the middle. The CDR3 DNA follows: TGCGCCAGAGTCCGGGACGGGCTAGCACCAAGGAATGAGCAGTTCTTC. This gives the protein CARVRDGLAPRNEQFF.

This clone was detected many times. This sequence joins TRBV4-3 and TRBJ2-4, with D unresolved. Looked up from germline, CDR1 is LGHNA and CDR2 is YSLEER. The CDR3 has 14 amino acids. V was shortened by 4 bases and J by 8 bases, with 15 bases between the two germline ends. This CDR3 reads CASSPTLGPDIQYF. The CDR3 nucleotides are TGCGCCAGCAGCCCAACTTTAGGGCCAGACATTCAGTACTTC.

This clone has at least ten counts. This may be a read error: a much more frequent sequence differs by one nucleotide. Other DNA sequences of this sample code for an identical CDR3. V usage is TRBV30 and J usage is TRBJ1-2; D is ambiguous. This CDR3 comprises 12 residues. Trimming removed 2 bases at V and 4 bases at J, with 8 bases between. Germline V gene lookup returns CDR1 GTSNPN and CDR2 SVGIG (reference sequence). The CDR3 sequence: CAWSIASYGYTF. The CDR3 bases are TGTGCCTGGAGTATTGCTAGCTATGGCTACACCTTC.

This clone has ten or more counts. The chain carries TRBV7-9 and TRBJ2-1; weak D call: TRBD1 (6 bases). Trimming removed 5 bases at V and 2 bases at J, with 13 bases between. CDR1 and CDR2 from the germline V gene are SEHNR and FQNEAQ (reference sequence). CDR3 length: 15 amino acids. The CDR3 reads CASSPGQATYNEQFF. The DNA of the CDR3 is TGTGCCAGCAGCCCGGGACAAGCTACCTACAATGAGCAGTTCTTC.

This clone appeared many times. Other DNA sequences within the sample encode an identical CDR3. The genes are TRBV2 and TRBJ1-5; TRBD1 matches at 7 bases. Germline lookup yields CDR1 SNHLY and CDR2 FYNNEI. This CDR3 spans 13 amino acids. Trimming took 6 bases from V and 3 from J; bases not matched to a gene: 2. CDR3 protein: CASRGQNNQPQHF. The CDR3 DNA reads TGTGCCAGCAGGGGACAGAACAATCAGCCCCAGCATTTT.

On this clone: At one of its ends the junction is not consistent with the germline gene, which may arise from a read error. The chain uses TRBV2 and TRBJ2-7, with 8 bases fitting TRBD1. Germline V gene lookup returns CDR1 SNHLY and CDR2 FYNNEI. The CDR3 totals 14 residues. This CDR3 is CASKMDRVFYEQCF. The CDR3 DNA reads TGTGCCAGCAAGATGGACAGGGTGTTCTACGAGCAGTGCTTC.

At least ten counts were recorded for this clone. The rearrangement uses TRBV12-3 or TRBV12-4 and TRBJ1-5; possible D gene TRBD1, 5 bases. The V gene lost 1 base and the J gene lost 0 bases, with 7 bases spanning the gap. The CDR3 has 15 residues. Written as DNA, the CDR3 is TGTGCCAGCAGTTTAGAAGGACATAGCAATCAGCCCCAGCATTTT. Protein: CASSLEGHSNQPQHF.